This TCR beta chain came from a study of response to subunit inactivated influenza vaccine. This clonotype has more than one count but fewer than ten. Its specificity is unknown. General study points: Authors suggested each seasonal flu vaccination may recruit only limited numbers of new T cells.

Germline V lookup: CDR1 SGHRS, CDR2 YFSETQ. Deletions cut 1 base from V and 4 bases from J, with 9 bases between. The CDR3 is 14 residues long. MiXCR, applied by TCRdb to the RT-PCR reads, yields one record per CDR3 protein. There are hundreds of thousands of distinct CDR3 sequences in the sample; 12% to 15% occur only once, and 7.6% lies in the top ten. The input for sequencing was PBMCs from blood, taken 14 days before vaccination. The chain couples TRBV5-1 to TRBJ2-1; D call uncertain. The sequence was obtained from a man aged 45 to 65 who received an inactivated influenza vaccine. CDR3 amino acids: CASSLREFYNEQFF. CDR3 DNA sequence: TGCGCCAGCAGCTTGCGCGAGTTTTACAATGAGCAGTTCTTC.